This TCR beta chain is drawn from a study of T cells in Graves' hyperthyroidism and ophthalmopathy. The V gene's germline CDR1 is WSHSY and CDR2 SAAADI. The CDR3 sequence is 17 residues long. V dropped 0 bases and J dropped 4; count of bases not matched to a gene: 12. Using RNA transcripts as the source, TCR beta CDR3 regions were amplified. The HTBI primer set was used in a first-round RT-PCR of the TCR CDR3. TCRdb recomputed calls from the multiplex PCR reads with MiXCR, one row per CDR3 protein. Of 600,000 to 850,000 distinct CDR3 sequences listed, around 19% were seen once; the top ten hold over 15%.

The sequence was collected from a woman aged 50 to 60 with Graves' hyperthyroidism that later progressed to Graves' ophthalmopathy. This chain connects TRBV10-2 to TRBJ2-7; 7 nucleotides line up with TRBD2. Sequenced: blood. CDR3 sequence reads: CASSESGGWSGTYEQYF. CDR3 DNA sequence: TGCGCCAGCAGTGAGTCCGGGGGGTGGAGCGGTACATACGAGCAGTACTTC.